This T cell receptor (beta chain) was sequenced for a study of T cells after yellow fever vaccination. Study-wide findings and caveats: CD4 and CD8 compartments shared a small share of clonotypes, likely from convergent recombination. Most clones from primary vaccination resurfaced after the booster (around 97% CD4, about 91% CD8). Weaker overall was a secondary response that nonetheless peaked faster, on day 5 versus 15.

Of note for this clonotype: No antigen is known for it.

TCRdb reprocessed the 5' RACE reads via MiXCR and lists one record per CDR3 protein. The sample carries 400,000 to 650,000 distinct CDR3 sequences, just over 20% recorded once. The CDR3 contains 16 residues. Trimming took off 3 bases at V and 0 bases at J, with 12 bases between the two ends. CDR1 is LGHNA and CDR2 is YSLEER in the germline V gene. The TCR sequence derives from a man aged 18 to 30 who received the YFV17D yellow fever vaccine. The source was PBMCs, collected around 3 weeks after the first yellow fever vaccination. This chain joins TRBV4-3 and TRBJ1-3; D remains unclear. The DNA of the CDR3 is TGCGCCAGCAGCCAGGTTGTCGTGTACTCTGGAAACACCATATATTTT. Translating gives CASSQVVVYSGNTIYF.